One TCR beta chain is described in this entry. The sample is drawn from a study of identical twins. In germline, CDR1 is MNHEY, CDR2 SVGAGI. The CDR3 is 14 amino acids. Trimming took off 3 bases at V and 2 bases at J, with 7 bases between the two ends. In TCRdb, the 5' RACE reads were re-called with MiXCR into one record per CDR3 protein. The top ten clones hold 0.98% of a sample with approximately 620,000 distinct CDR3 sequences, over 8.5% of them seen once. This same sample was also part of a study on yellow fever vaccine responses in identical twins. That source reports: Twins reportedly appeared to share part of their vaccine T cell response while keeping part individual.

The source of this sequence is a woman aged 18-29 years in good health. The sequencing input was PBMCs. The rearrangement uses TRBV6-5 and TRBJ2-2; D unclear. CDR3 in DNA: TGTGCCAGCAGTTATGCGAGCAACACCGGGGAGCTGTTTTTT. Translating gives CASSYASNTGELFF.